A selection of T cell receptor beta chains follows, all from one sample in a study of CD8 T cells in Susac syndrome. MiXCR, run by TCRdb on the immunoSEQ multiplex PCR reads, gives a single entry per CDR3 protein. The table lists about 300,000 distinct CDR3 sequences, over 75% of them singletons. Source material: CD8+ T cells from PBMCs. The receptors shown here come from a human donor with multiple sclerosis. Both conserved end residues are part of each CDR3. The D gene is left open where the match is weak. Clone size is not always given. Where it is, it says once, few, many or a class for expanded clones.

j_call d_call v_call clone_size cdr3_aa cdr3_nt
TRBJ2-7 TRBD2 TRBV7-6 . CASSLETSGTPYEQYF TGTGCCAGCAGCTTAGAGACTAGCGGGACCCCCTACGAGCAGTACTTC
TRBJ1-5 . TRBV28 . CASRSTGNNQPQHF TGTGCCAGCAGATCTACGGGGAACAATCAGCCCCAGCATTTT
TRBJ2-7 . TRBV6-2/TRBV6-3 . CASSPVPRSAATYEQYF TGTGCCAGCAGTCCGGTCCCACGTTCGGCAGCGACCTACGAGCAGTACTTC
TRBJ1-5 . TRBV19 . CASSIAPYQPQHF TGTGCCAGTAGTATAGCGCCCTATCAGCCCCAGCATTTT
TRBJ1-1 . TRBV28 . CASSFEFRDTEAFF TGTGCCAGCAGTTTCGAGTTCAGAGACACTGAAGCTTTCTTT
TRBJ2-7 . TRBV7-2 . CASSQGPFHEQYF TGTGCCAGCAGCCAGGGACCGTTTCACGAGCAGTACTTC
TRBJ2-7 TRBD1 TRBV6-5 few CASSYEQGISYEQYF TGTGCCAGCAGTTACGAACAGGGGATCTCCTACGAGCAGTACTTC
TRBJ2-7 . TRBV13 . CASTWMGSYEQYF TGTGCCAGCACCTGGATGGGGTCCTACGAGCAGTACTTC
TRBJ2-3 TRBD2 TRBV12-3/TRBV12-4 . CASSYPFLFWEGHVTQYF TGTGCCAGCAGTTACCCCTTCCTCTTTTGGGAGGGCCACGTTACGCAGTATTTT
TRBJ2-7 . TRBV7-3 . CASSPQGRSYEQYF TGTGCCAGCAGCCCTCAGGGCCGATCCTACGAGCAGTACTTC
TRBJ1-1 . TRBV5-1 once CASTIQGSNTEAFF TGCGCCAGCACCATACAGGGATCGAACACTGAAGCTTTCTTT
TRBJ2-1 . TRBV20-1 . CSARDQRRTGHEQFF TGCAGTGCTAGAGATCAGCGTCGAACAGGCCATGAGCAGTTCTTC
TRBJ2-7 . TRBV25-1 . CASARGAYEQYF TGTGCCAGCGCTAGGGGGGCCTACGAGCAGTACTTC
TRBJ2-7 . TRBV28 once CASSFMTGPTYEQYF TGTGCCAGCAGTTTCATGACAGGACCGACCTACGAGCAGTACTTC
TRBJ2-5 TRBD2 TRBV5-6 . CASSLWLWGGPLQETQYF TGTGCCAGCAGCTTGTGGCTCTGGGGGGGACCCTTACAAGAGACCCAGTACTTC
TRBJ2-7 . TRBV11-2 . CASSLDRATVKYEQYF TGTGCCAGCAGCTTAGATCGGGCGACAGTTAAGTACGAGCAGTACTTC
TRBJ1-1 . TRBV6-2/TRBV6-3 . CASLEPWVNTEAFF TGTGCCAGCCTAGAGCCCTGGGTTAACACTGAAGCTTTCTTT
TRBJ2-5 TRBD2 TRBV4-3 . CASSQDLSGGGETQYF TGCGCCAGCAGCCAAGATTTGTCGGGGGGAGGAGAGACCCAGTACTTC
TRBJ1-2 TRBD1 TRBV5-4 . CASSPVRTGGSNYGYTF TGTGCCAGCAGCCCCGTCAGGACAGGGGGTTCTAACTATGGCTACACCTTC
TRBJ2-6 . TRBV6-2/TRBV6-3 . CASSSRTAGANVLTF TGTGCCAGCAGTTCCCGGACGGCAGGGGCCAACGTCCTGACTTTC
TRBJ2-2 . TRBV9 once CASSVVGGGSGELFF TGTGCCAGCAGCGTAGTAGGGGGAGGTAGCGGGGAGCTGTTTTTT
TRBJ1-1 TRBD1 TRBV30 . CAWRGQGEAFF TGTGCCTGGAGAGGACAGGGTGAGGCTTTCTTT
TRBJ2-1 TRBD2 TRBV29-1 . CSSQPLAGEGNEQFF TGCAGCTCCCAACCCCTAGCGGGAGAAGGCAATGAGCAGTTCTTC
TRBJ2-2 TRBD1 TRBV7-9 . CASSLMTGGTGELFF TGTGCCAGCAGCCTGATGACAGGGGGCACCGGGGAGCTGTTTTTT
TRBJ2-3 TRBD2 TRBV19 . CASSTTSGTDTQYF TGTGCCAGTAGTACGACTAGCGGAACAGATACGCAGTATTTT
TRBJ1-2 . TRBV20-1 . CSAAGTNGYTF TGCAGTGCCGCCGGGACAAATGGCTACACCTTC
TRBJ1-2 . TRBV7-9 . CASSSAMFYGYTF TGTGCCAGCAGCTCCGCGATGTTCTATGGCTACACCTTC
TRBJ2-1 . TRBV28 . CASSFGAYNEQFF TGTGCCAGCAGTTTTGGGGCATACAATGAGCAGTTCTTC
TRBJ2-1 . TRBV13 . CASSRDLVGNEQFF TGTGCCAGCAGCCGGGACCTAGTAGGCAATGAGCAGTTCTTC
TRBJ2-7 . TRBV4-1 . CASSQVRGPGWEQYF TGCGCCAGCAGCCAAGTTCGGGGACCGGGTTGGGAGCAGTACTTC
TRBJ1-5 . TRBV12-3/TRBV12-4 . CASSLALTSGPQHF TGTGCCAGCAGTTTAGCCCTTACGAGTGGGCCCCAGCATTTT
TRBJ2-7 TRBD1 TRBV2 . CASSGQGLYEQYF TGTGCCAGCAGTGGACAGGGTCTCTACGAGCAGTACTTC
TRBJ1-5 . TRBV11-2 . CASSPLEGRGQPQHF TGTGCCAGCAGCCCCCTTGAGGGGCGCGGGCAGCCCCAGCATTTT
TRBJ2-7 TRBD1 TRBV11-1 . CASSRMLSGQGNIAPYEQYF TGTGCCAGCAGCCGGATGCTCTCGGGACAGGGGAATATCGCCCCCTACGAGCAGTACTTC
TRBJ1-2 . TRBV9 . CASSVGLRGGDGYTF TGTGCCAGCAGCGTAGGTCTCAGGGGAGGGGATGGCTACACCTTC
TRBJ2-1 . TRBV28 once CASALGAALKQFF TGTGCCAGCGCCCTCGGGGCGGCCCTCAAGCAGTTCTTC
TRBJ2-2 . TRBV6-1 . CASSAIGRITNTGELFF TGTGCCAGCAGTGCAATAGGACGAATAACGAACACCGGGGAGCTGTTTTTT
TRBJ2-1 . TRBV6-5 few CASSYSPGPESDEQFF TGTGCCAGCAGTTACTCGCCGGGACCCGAGTCGGATGAGCAGTTCTTC
TRBJ2-6 TRBD1 TRBV5-6 once CASLTGDGANVLTF TGTGCCAGCTTGACAGGGGACGGGGCCAACGTCCTGACTTTC
TRBJ2-7 TRBD2 TRBV5-6 few CASRSRASGRAHEQYF TGTGCCAGCAGGTCGAGGGCTAGCGGGAGGGCCCACGAGCAGTACTTC
TRBJ2-7 . TRBV14 . CASSYSPQTGTYEQYF TGTGCCAGCAGTTATAGCCCCCAAACAGGGACCTACGAGCAGTACTTC
TRBJ1-1 TRBD1 TRBV30 once CAWSVRTGWATEAFF TGTGCCTGGAGTGTAAGGACAGGGTGGGCCACTGAAGCTTTCTTT
TRBJ1-2 . TRBV6-5 . CASSAGSVGYGYTF TGTGCCAGCAGTGCCGGATCAGTGGGATATGGCTACACCTTC
TRBJ2-7 TRBD2 TRBV28 . CASSPLSGSGYEQYF TGTGCCAGCAGTCCGCTTAGCGGGAGCGGCTACGAGCAGTACTTC
TRBJ2-2 . TRBV10-2 . CASSELVFAGELFF TGCGCCAGCAGTGAGCTGGTATTCGCCGGGGAGCTGTTTTTT
TRBJ1-5 . TRBV23-1 . CASSSIPWQGSSQPQHF TGCGCCAGCAGTTCAATCCCCTGGCAGGGGAGTAGTCAGCCCCAGCATTTT
TRBJ2-7 TRBD1 TRBV13 few CASSSGDRGSYEQYF TGTGCCAGCAGCTCCGGGGACAGGGGGTCCTACGAGCAGTACTTC
TRBJ2-1 TRBD2 TRBV6-1 . CASRAGGAPYNEQFF TGTGCCAGCAGAGCGGGAGGCGCTCCATACAATGAGCAGTTCTTC
TRBJ2-7 TRBD2 TRBV6-5 . CASWEGRFSYEQYF TGTGCCAGCTGGGAGGGACGGTTCTCCTACGAGCAGTACTTC
TRBJ2-7 . TRBV29-1 . CSVWGVEEEQYF TGCAGCGTGTGGGGGGTGGAGGAGGAGCAGTACTTC
TRBJ2-4 TRBD1 TRBV18 . CASSPGQFSAKNIQYF TGTGCCAGCTCACCGGGACAGTTTTCTGCCAAAAACATTCAGTACTTC
TRBJ2-1 TRBD1 TRBV13 . CASSLSPGQHNEQFF TGTGCCAGCAGCTTATCACCGGGACAGCACAATGAGCAGTTCTTC
TRBJ2-7 . TRBV30 . CAWTEQRATFSYEQYF TGTGCCTGGACTGAGCAGCGGGCTACCTTCTCCTACGAGCAGTACTTC
TRBJ2-7 TRBD2 TRBV27 . CASSSGTTYVQYF TGTGCCAGCAGTTCCGGGACTACCTACGTGCAGTACTTC
TRBJ2-7 . TRBV5-1 . CASSLEAGEQYF TGCGCCAGCAGCTTGGAGGCAGGCGAGCAGTACTTC
TRBJ2-1 TRBD2 TRBV7-9 . CASRPLAGGGNEQFF TGTGCCAGCAGGCCACTAGCGGGAGGAGGCAATGAGCAGTTCTTC
TRBJ2-7 . TRBV30 . CAWGRVAYEQYF TGTGCCTGGGGAAGGGTAGCCTACGAGCAGTACTTC
TRBJ2-7 TRBD2 TRBV20-1 . CSAPPPLAEGLSSYEQYF TGCAGTGCCCCACCCCCACTAGCGGAGGGACTCAGCTCCTACGAGCAGTACTTC
TRBJ2-1 . TRBV5-6 . CASSSGSRIPNEQFF TGTGCCAGCAGCTCGGGGTCAAGGATCCCCAATGAGCAGTTCTTC
TRBJ2-1 . TRBV9 . CASSVPDYRNEQFF TGTGCCAGCAGCGTACCGGACTACCGCAATGAGCAGTTCTTC